The 14 T cell receptor beta chains presented below share a single source sample, sequenced in a study of CD8 T cells in ankylosing spondylitis. TCRdb itself ran the 5' RACE reads through MiXCR, one entry per CDR3 protein. The profile shows about 220,000 distinct CDR3 sequences, 20% to 30% of them singletons. Sequenced sample: blood, either unsorted or a sorted T cell fraction (not recorded which). The receptors shown here come from a male donor with ankylosing spondylitis or in good health (not recorded which).

This clonotype was detected many times. This chain joins TRBV5-1 and TRBJ1-2; D gene ambiguous. The CDR3 runs to 13 residues. V lost 1 base and J 4 bases, leaving 8 bases between the germline ends. The germline gives CDR1 SGHRS, CDR2 YFSETQ. In DNA form, the CDR3 reads TGCGCCAGCAGCTTGTCCGGGAGCTATGGCTACACCTTC. Translating gives CASSLSGSYGYTF.

This clonotype was counted at least ten times. The chain links TRBV20-1 to TRBJ2-5, with D possibly being TRBD2 (5 bases). CDR3 length: 12 residues. Trimming pared 8 bases from V and 1 base from J, leaving 11 bases between. From germline, CDR1 is DFQATT and CDR2 SNEGSKA (reference sequence). The CDR3 loop reads CSPRDPQETQYF. The CDR3 bases are TGCAGTCCTCGGGATCCCCAAGAGACCCAGTACTTC.

At least ten counts were recorded for this clonotype. At one end, the junction sequence differs from germline, possibly due to a read error. The V call is TRBV18, the J call TRBJ1-1; D not resolved. Germline assignment: CDR1 KGHSH and CDR2 LQKENI. The CDR3 covers 15 residues. The CDR3 nucleotides read TGTGCCAGCTCACCAGAAGGAAGAGGGAACGCTGAAGCTTTCTTT. Residues: CASSPEGRGNAEAFF.

DNA for the CDR3: TGTGCCATCAGTGAAAGGACTGCCGCCTACGAGCAGTACTTC. Translating it yields CAISERTAAYEQYF. The J gene is TRBJ2-7, the V gene TRBV10-3, with D tentatively TRBD2 (5 bases). Germline V CDR1 and CDR2: ENHRY, SYGVKD. The CDR3 has 14 amino acids. Deletions cut 3 bases from V and 2 bases from J, with 11 bases between.

This clonotype has only a few counts. In DNA form, the CDR3 reads TGCAGTGCTAGAAACAGGCTTAAACTTCCTAATGAGCAGTTCTTC. Translation gives CSARNRLKLPNEQFF. This chain connects TRBV20-1 to TRBJ2-1, with D possibly being TRBD1 (5 bases). The CDR3 is 15 amino acids. Between the trimmed V and J ends, which lost 2 bases and 7 bases, there was a span of 18 bases. Germline V gives CDR1 DFQATT, CDR2 SNEGSKA (reference sequence).

Ten or more counts support this clonotype. The chain is built from TRBV6-5 and TRBJ2-5; D is possibly TRBD1 (5 bases). The CDR3 sequence is 14 residues long. V gave up 3 bases and J gave up 7 bases, with 15 bases separating them. Germline V gene data show CDR1 as MNHEY and CDR2 as SVGAGI. In DNA form, the CDR3 reads TGTGCCAGCAGTTATCAGGGTAAATCGGCGACCCAGTACTTC. Translating it yields CASSYQGKSATQYF.

This clonotype was seen a handful of times. V usage is TRBV6-5 and J usage is TRBJ2-1; TRBD2 matches 10 bases. The V segment lost 2 bases and the J segment 6 bases; nucleotides outside the gene matches: 7. The germline gives CDR1 MNHEY, CDR2 SVGAGI. CDR3 length equals 16 residues. This CDR3 reads CASSYELTSGTNEQFF. The CDR3 coding sequence is TGTGCCAGCAGTTACGAGTTAACTAGCGGGACCAATGAGCAGTTCTTC.

The V call is TRBV5-5, the J call TRBJ1-5; maybe TRBD1 (6 bases). Germline lookup yields CDR1 SGHKS and CDR2 YYEKEE (reference sequence). V dropped 1 base and J dropped 8 bases, with 10 bases sitting between them. CDR3 size: 13 residues. The CDR3 coding sequence is TGTGCCAGCAGCTTGCTAGGGGACAAGCCCCAGCATTTT. Its protein is CASSLLGDKPQHF.

This chain links TRBV10-3 with TRBJ2-7; 10 nucleotides agree with TRBD1. From germline, CDR1 is ENHRY and CDR2 SYGVKD. The CDR3 extends over 15 amino acids. Trimming removed 2 bases from V and 1 base from J; junction bases left unmatched: 2. The DNA of the CDR3 is TGTGCCATCAGTGAGGACAGGGGGCTTTCCTACGAGCAGTACTTC. It specifies CAISEDRGLSYEQYF.

The genes are TRBV20-1 and TRBJ1-6; possibly TRBD1 for D (5 bases). V lost 3 bases and J 6 bases, leaving 18 bases between the germline ends. In germline, CDR1 is DFQATT, CDR2 SNEGSKA (reference sequence). This CDR3 is 16 amino acids long. The CDR3 nucleotides read TGCAGTGCTAGTTTGAAGGGGACCCTGAGTAATTCACCCCTCCACTTT. The encoded protein is CSASLKGTLSNSPLHF.

In this sample, this clonotype turned up many times. The genes are TRBV9 and TRBJ2-6, with D unresolved. V was shortened by 0 bases and J by 0 bases, with 7 bases between the two germline ends. This CDR3 is 16 amino acids long. The germline CDR1 and CDR2 sequences are SGDLS and YYNGEE. CDR3 in DNA: TGTGCCAGCAGCGTAGATAGGTTCTCTGGGGCCAACGTCCTGACTTTC. Translating it yields CASSVDRFSGANVLTF.

The chain is built from TRBV5-1 and TRBJ2-1; D is unresolved. Between the trimmed V and J ends, which lost 1 base and 7 bases, there was a span of 6 bases. The CDR3 totals 12 residues. The germline gives CDR1 SGHRS, CDR2 YFSETQ. CDR3 amino acids: CASSLIANEQFF. The CDR3 coding sequence is TGCGCCAGCAGCTTGATCGCTAATGAGCAGTTCTTC. Based on the CDR3 plus reference TRBV5-1 and TRBJ2-1, the full variable domain is KAGVTQTPRYLIKTRGQQVTLSCSPISGHRSVSWYQQTPGQGLQFLFEYFSETQRNKGNFPGRFSGRQFSNSRSEMNVSTLELGDSALYLCASSLIANEQFFGPGTRLTVL.

This clonotype was detected many times. This chain connects TRBV29-1 to TRBJ2-7; tentatively, D is TRBD1 or TRBD2 (7 bases each). The V end lost 4 bases, the J end lost 4 bases, and 11 bases lay between the germline ends. Germline CDR1 and CDR2: SQVTM and ANQGSEA. This CDR3 is 12 amino acids long. For the CDR3, the DNA is TGCAGCGTTGGGCAGGGGGGGTACGAGCAGTACTTC. This gives the protein CSVGQGGYEQYF.

J is TRBJ2-7 and V is TRBV29-1, with TRBD1 identical over 7 bases. The CDR3 runs to 11 residues. Trimming at V came to 4 bases and at J to 7 bases, leaving 4 bases not matched to a gene. Per germline, CDR1 SQVTM and CDR2 ANQGSEA. The CDR3 protein is CSVARGWEQYF. CDR3 in DNA: TGCAGCGTTGCCAGGGGGTGGGAGCAGTACTTC.